The present entry profiles one T cell receptor beta chain with its context. This record belongs to a study of T cell responses to AZD1222 COVID-19 vaccine. Measured with immunoSEQ multiplex PCR; TCRdb has only the in-frame clones, and not every one. The table lists about 120,000 clones, about 90% of them singletons. This CDR3 is 14 amino acids long. V dropped 2 bases and J dropped 10 bases, with 15 bases sitting between them. Germline loops: CDR1 LNHDA, CDR2 SQIVND (reference sequence). This chain connects TRBV19 to TRBJ2-1; D gene unclear. This TCR came from an adult in good health. Sequencing used peripheral blood, obtained on day 0 of AZD1222 vaccination. CDR3 amino acids: CASSIRLLEFEQFF. The DNA for the CDR3 is TGTGCCAGTAGTATACGACTTTTGGAATTCGAGCAGTTCTTC.